The next 19 T cell receptor beta chains were all read from a single sample in a study of T cell responses to AZD1222 COVID-19 vaccine. The assay was immunoSEQ multiplex PCR, and TCRdb's table has in-frame clones only and misses some. The table records about 190,000 clones, about 89% of them present only once. Source: peripheral blood, taken on day 0 of MenACWY control vaccination. The source is an adult in good health.

The rearrangement links TRBV28 to TRBJ2-7; 7 positions match TRBD2. The trim removed 6 bases at V and 0 bases at J, leaving 8 bases unmatched. The CDR3 is 15 residues long. The germline gives CDR1 MDHEN, CDR2 SYDVKM. CDR3 in amino acids: CASSPMTSSSYEQYF. DNA for the CDR3: TGTGCCAGCAGCCCCATGACTAGCAGCTCCTACGAGCAGTACTTC. The variable domain in full, completed from reference TRBV28 and TRBJ2-7, reads DVKVTQSSRYLVKRTGEKVFLECVQDMDHENMFWYRQDPGLGLRLIYFSYDVKMKEKGDIPEGYSVSREKKERFSLILESASTNQTSMYLCASSPMTSSSYEQYFGPGTRLTVT.

This clone was detected a few times. A junction end diverges from the germline sequence, so it may reflect a read error. This chain links TRBV9 with TRBJ1-5, with 9 bases aligning to TRBD1. The CDR3 has 12 residues. The germline gives CDR1 SGDLS, CDR2 YYNGEE. The CDR3 DNA reads as TGTGCCAGCAGCGGGTCCGGGACAGGGTTGAATTTT. Encoded protein: CASSGSGTGLNF.

Only a few counts were recorded for this clone. Other DNA sequences in the same sample also yield this CDR3. This sequence joins TRBV2 and TRBJ2-3; TRBD2 matches 13 bases. The V and J ends lost 6 bases and 6 bases, in that order; junction bases with no gene match: 6. From germline, CDR1 is SNHLY and CDR2 FYNNEI. CDR3 size: 15 residues. CDR3: CASRRTSGSADTQYF. CDR3 bases: TGTGCCAGCAGGCGGACTAGCGGGAGTGCGGATACGCAGTATTTT.

CDR3 loop: CASSLAGGTDTQYF. Here the CDR3 DNA reads TGTGCCAGCAGTTTAGCAGGGGGCACAGATACGCAGTATTTT. V gene TRBV28 combines with J gene TRBJ2-3; TRBD1 is a possible D gene (6 bases). Per the germline V gene, CDR1 is MDHEN and CDR2 is SYDVKM. This CDR3 has 14 residues. Trimming shortened V by 2 bases and J by 1 base, and 7 bases separated the two germline ends.

The chain joins TRBV5-1 to TRBJ1-1; D is undetermined. V lost 0 bases to trimming and J lost 1 base, with 7 bases between them. Germline CDR1 is SGHRS and CDR2 is YFSETQ. The CDR3 consists of 14 residues. In DNA form, the CDR3 reads TGCGCCAGCAGCTTGGACACTTCGAACACTGAAGCTTTCTTT. Translated, it gives CASSLDTSNTEAFF.

The genes are TRBV5-1 and TRBJ1-4, with 7 bases aligning to TRBD1. After removal of 4 bases from V and 8 bases from J, the junction contained 11 bases not matched to a gene. The CDR3 runs to 15 residues. In germline, CDR1 is SGHRS, CDR2 YFSETQ. The CDR3 reads CASSTGQAAEEKLFF. The CDR3 DNA follows: TGCGCCAGCAGCACCGGACAGGCCGCCGAGGAAAAACTGTTTTTT.

V is TRBV5-1 and J is TRBJ2-7, with a possible D match to TRBD2 (6 bases). CDR1 and CDR2 (germline): SGHRS, YFSETQ. V lost 0 bases, J lost 3 bases, and 19 bases lay in between. CDR3 length equals 17 residues. CDR3 loop: CASSLAYPGAGSYEQYF. The CDR3 DNA follows: TGCGCCAGCAGCTTGGCATATCCCGGGGCGGGAAGCTACGAGCAGTACTTC.

The genes are TRBV5-6 and TRBJ1-1; TRBD1 aligns across 8 bases. V shed 4 bases, J shed 5 bases, and the junction held 10 bases outside the gene matches. The germline V gene has CDR1 SGHDT and CDR2 YYEEEE. CDR3 length equals 15 residues. CDR3 nucleotide sequence: TGTGCCAGCAGCCCCCAGGGGGCGGGTGCTACTGAAGCTTTCTTT. This translates into CASSPQGAGATEAFF.

The chain carries TRBV6-2 or TRBV6-3 and TRBJ2-5; D could derive from TRBD1 or TRBD2 (5 bases each). Germline CDR1 is MNHEY and CDR2 is SVGEGT. V was pared by 3 bases and J by 5 bases, with 13 bases between. The CDR3 is made up of 14 amino acids. For the CDR3, the DNA is TGTGCCAGCAGTTATGGGGGAAGGGTGGAGACCCAGTACTTC. Translating it yields CASSYGGRVETQYF.

This clone was seen a single time. The V and J genes are TRBV27 and TRBJ2-3; D unclear. Trimming cost V 8 bases and J 2 bases, with 20 bases left between them. The CDR3 covers 16 residues. The germline V gene has CDR1 MNHEY and CDR2 SMNVEV (reference sequence). In DNA, the CDR3 is TGTGCCAGCGCCCGTCGGCAGTTCATTTACACAGATACGCAGTATTTT. Protein product: CASARRQFIYTDTQYF.

J is TRBJ1-6 and V is TRBV28, with D unresolved. There are 14 residues in the CDR3. Germline V gives CDR1 MDHEN, CDR2 SYDVKM. V lost 2 bases to trimming and J lost 8 bases, with 10 bases between them. Written as DNA, the CDR3 is TGTGCCAGCAGTTTACTTGCGGACGATTCACCCCTCCACTTT. Translated, it gives CASSLLADDSPLHF.

This clone was picked up one time. The chain combines TRBV6-5 with TRBJ2-7; TRBD1 agrees at 8 bases. V was clipped by 6 bases and J by 3 bases; unmatched bases: 7. Germline CDR1 is MNHEY and CDR2 is SVGAGI. The CDR3 is 14 residues long. The CDR3 loop is CASRQGGRHYEQYF. The CDR3, as DNA: TGTGCCAGCAGACAGGGGGGCCGCCACTACGAGCAGTACTTC.

This clone was observed a handful of times. The chain joins TRBV6-5 to TRBJ2-5; D is uncertain. V lost 2 bases and J lost 5, with 12 bases in between. Per the germline V gene, CDR1 is MNHEY and CDR2 is SVGAGI. The CDR3 contains 14 residues. CDR3 residues: CASSYRQPGETQYF. CDR3 nucleotide sequence: TGTGCCAGCAGTTACCGCCAGCCGGGCGAGACCCAGTACTTC.

The V call is TRBV18, the J call TRBJ1-1, with 8 bases identical to TRBD1. The CDR3 has 18 amino acids. The germline CDR1 and CDR2 sequences are KGHSH and LQKENI. V trimming: 2 bases; J trimming: 1 base; junction bases outside the gene matches: 12. The CDR3 here is CASSPNRAGGLENTEAFF. The CDR3 region has the DNA TGTGCCAGCTCACCAAATCGCGCAGGGGGCCTTGAGAACACTGAAGCTTTCTTT.

This chain links TRBV29-1 with TRBJ2-3; the match to TRBD2 covers 11 bases. The CDR3 sequence is 15 residues long. The V segment lost 2 bases and the J segment 7 bases; nucleotides outside the gene matches: 8. Germline assignment: CDR1 SQVTM and CDR2 ANQGSEA. CDR3 region: CSVEIIAGGPHTQYF. Here the CDR3 DNA reads TGCAGCGTTGAAATCATAGCGGGGGGGCCCCATACGCAGTATTTT.

CDR3 sequence (DNA): TGTGCCAGCAGCCCAGACAGGGTGGCTGGAAACACCATATATTTT. Its protein is CASSPDRVAGNTIYF. The chain uses TRBV7-2 and TRBJ1-3; TRBD1 matches at 7 bases. V lost 5 bases and J lost 2; bases outside the gene matches: 6. CDR1 SGHTA and CDR2 FQGNSA come from the germline V gene. The CDR3 has 15 amino acids.

J is TRBJ2-5 and V is TRBV7-3; TRBD1 might be the D (6 bases). The CDR3 contains 13 residues. Trimming cost V 5 bases and J 5 bases, with 12 bases left between them. Germline CDR1 reads SGHTA; CDR2 reads FQGTGA. The chain's CDR3 is CASSQGQYETQYF. CDR3 DNA: TGTGCCAGCAGCCAAGGACAGTACGAGACCCAGTACTTC.

This chain joins TRBV7-9 and TRBJ2-1; 10 nucleotides agree with TRBD2. The germline CDR1 and CDR2 sequences are SEHNR and FQNEAQ (reference sequence). CDR3 size: 16 residues. The V segment lost 1 base and the J segment 9 bases; nucleotides outside the gene matches: 9. The CDR3 protein is CASSLVPPSGSREQFF. CDR3 nucleotide sequence: TGTGCCAGCAGCTTAGTGCCCCCTAGCGGGAGTCGTGAGCAGTTCTTC.

The chain joins TRBV6-2 or TRBV6-3 to TRBJ2-7, with D perhaps given as TRBD1 or TRBD2 (5 bases each). CDR1 and CDR2 (germline): MNHEY, SVGEGT. The CDR3 sequence is 14 residues long. Trimming removed 3 bases at V and 0 bases at J, with 9 bases between. CDR3 nucleotide sequence: TGTGCCAGCAGTTATCGGGGCCCCTCCTACGAGCAGTACTTC. Translated, it gives CASSYRGPSYEQYF.